Described below is a single TCR beta chain sequence and its context. Its antigen remains unidentified. This sample is drawn from a study of PD-1 blockade in classical Hodgkin lymphoma. Exposure to brentuximab vedotin varied, and each patient had relapsed following autologous stem cell transplantation. The study recorded best responses of complete response, partial response or progressive disease. V was cut by 5 bases and J by 4 bases, with 5 bases left in between. The CDR3 runs to 12 residues. Looked up from germline, CDR1 is SGHVS and CDR2 is FNYEAQ. Profiling relied on immunoSEQ multiplex PCR, and the TCRdb table lists in-frame clones only, not all of them. The repertoire has around 40,000 clones, 70% to 80% of them found once; the top ten carry 9.5% to 12%. Findings of the study overall: At baseline, newly diagnosed patients reportedly showed less TCR diversity than healthy donors.

This specimen was peripheral blood mononuclear cells (PBMCs), taken at baseline. V and J are TRBV7-6 and TRBJ2-2; D uncertain. The clonotype was recovered from a human donor with classical Hodgkin lymphoma. The DNA for the CDR3 is TGTGCCAGCAGCGGACGCACCGGGGAGCTGTTTTTT. Translated: CASSGRTGELFF.